These 4 T cell receptor beta chains were sequenced from one sample in a study of T cells in Graves' hyperthyroidism and ophthalmopathy. Template material for amplifying TCR beta CDR3 regions consisted of RNA transcripts. Initially, a first-round RT-PCR of the TCR CDR3 employed the HTBI primer set. TCRdb re-analysed the multiplex PCR reads in MiXCR, keeping a single row per CDR3 protein. The repertoire holds 300,000 to 400,000 distinct CDR3 sequences, with approximately 15% as singletons. Specimen: blood. The receptor source for this set is a young woman with Graves' ophthalmopathy.

This clonotype showed up many times. The V call is TRBV28, the J call TRBJ1-2; unclear D gene. Germline CDR1 is MDHEN and CDR2 is SYDVKM. The CDR3 sequence is 13 residues long. Trimming cost V 5 bases and J 8 bases, with 15 bases left between them. The CDR3 region has the DNA TGTGCCAGCAGTCAGACCCGGAACGCGGGCTACACCTTC. Protein: CASSQTRNAGYTF.

This chain links TRBV28 with TRBJ2-1; 9 nucleotides agree with TRBD1. Losses at the gene ends were 7 bases for V and 8 bases for J; bases not matched to a gene: 9. The CDR3 totals 14 residues. Germline CDR1 is MDHEN and CDR2 is SYDVKM. CDR3 residues: CASMQGGQGYEQFF. The CDR3 DNA follows: TGTGCCAGCATGCAAGGAGGACAGGGGTATGAGCAGTTCTTC.

This clonotype showed up many times. This chain uses TRBV6-2 or TRBV6-3 with TRBJ2-1, with 13 bases matching TRBD2. Germline V gives CDR1 MNHEY, CDR2 SVGEGT. V lost 7 bases to trimming and J lost 7 bases; unmatched junction nucleotides: 16. The CDR3 loop spans 18 amino acids. In DNA, the CDR3 is TGTGCCAGCAACCACCCAGGGGGGGGACTAGCGGGAAGAAATGAGCAGTTCTTC. Amino acids: CASNHPGGGLAGRNEQFF.

At least ten counts were recorded for this clonotype. This chain uses TRBV12-5 with TRBJ1-2, with 8 nucleotides matching TRBD1. Germline V lookup: CDR1 LGHNT, CDR2 FRNRAP. CDR3 length: 13 residues. V was pared by 0 bases and J by 6 bases, with 0 bases of the junction left unmatched. The CDR3 DNA is TGTGCTAGTGGTTTGGTACAGGGGGATGGCTACACCTTC. Amino acid sequence: CASGLVQGDGYTF.